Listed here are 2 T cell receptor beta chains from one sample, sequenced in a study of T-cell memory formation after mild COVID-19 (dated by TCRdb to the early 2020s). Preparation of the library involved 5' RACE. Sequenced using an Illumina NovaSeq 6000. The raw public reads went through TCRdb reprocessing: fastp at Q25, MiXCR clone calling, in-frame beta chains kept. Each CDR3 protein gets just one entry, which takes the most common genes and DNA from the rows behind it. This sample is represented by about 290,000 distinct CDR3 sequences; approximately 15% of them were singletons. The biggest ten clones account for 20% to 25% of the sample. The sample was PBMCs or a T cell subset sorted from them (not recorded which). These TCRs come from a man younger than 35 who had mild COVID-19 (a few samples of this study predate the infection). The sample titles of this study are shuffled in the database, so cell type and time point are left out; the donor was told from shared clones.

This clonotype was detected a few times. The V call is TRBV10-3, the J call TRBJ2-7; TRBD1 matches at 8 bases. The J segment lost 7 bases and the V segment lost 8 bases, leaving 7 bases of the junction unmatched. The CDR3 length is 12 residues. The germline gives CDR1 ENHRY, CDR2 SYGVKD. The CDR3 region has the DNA TGTGCCATCGGTCAGGGGGCTGGAGAGCAGTACTTC. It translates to CAIGQGAGEQYF.

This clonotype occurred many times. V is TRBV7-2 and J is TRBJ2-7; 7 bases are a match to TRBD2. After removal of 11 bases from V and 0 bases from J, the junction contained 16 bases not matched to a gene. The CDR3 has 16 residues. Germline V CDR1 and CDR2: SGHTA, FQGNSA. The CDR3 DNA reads TGTGCCGGCAAGCTCCGGCGGGACTATCACTCCTACGAGCAGTACGTC. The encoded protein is CAGKLRRDYHSYEQYV.